This T cell receptor beta chain derives from a study of radiotherapy plus CTLA-4 blockade in lung cancer (dated by TCRdb to 2017 to 2018). For context, the study as a whole: Objective responses were observed in 15% to 20% of enrolled patients, and disease control was achieved in 31%. Study-wide findings and limitations: The strongest predictors of response were reported to be early dynamic shifts in blood T cell clones along with a rise in serum interferon-beta following radiation. After treatment with radiotherapy and ipilimumab, TCR clones that came from tumors expanded in the peripheral blood.

Library creation used the immunoSEQ multiplex PCR assay. The table comes from immuneACCESS by way of TCRdb, which keeps in-frame sequences with V and J called. Part of the clones is missing from these tables; in studies checked, under half for an unresolved V gene and the rest for unknown reasons. Counted in this sample were tens of thousands of clones; 77% of them appeared once. Together, the top ten hold approximately 25% of the sample. Focal radiation therapy combined with CTLA-4 blockade (ipilimumab) was tested in patients with chemo-refractory metastatic non-small-cell lung cancer. Note on this clone: Its antigen remains unidentified. No qualities accompany the bases; no much larger clone lies one base away.

Material: peripheral blood, obtained from a patient treated with radiotherapy plus ipilimumab. This sequence was found in a human donor with non-small cell lung cancer that progressed on radiotherapy plus ipilimumab.

DNA sequence: TGTGCCAGTAAAGACATATCGGGGGTACCCCTCCACTTT. Its protein is CASKDISGVPLHF. Here the chain combines TRBV19 and TRBJ1-6; the best D guess is TRBD1, with 5 bases matching. A distance of 16 bases separates the germline ends of V and J, which lose 7 bases and 12 bases respectively. The germline V gene (reference sequence) supplies CDR1 LNHDA and CDR2 SQIVND. The cysteine opens and the phenylalanine closes a CDR3 of 13 amino acids. CDR3 DNA only is kept here, 39 bases in frame from base 1.